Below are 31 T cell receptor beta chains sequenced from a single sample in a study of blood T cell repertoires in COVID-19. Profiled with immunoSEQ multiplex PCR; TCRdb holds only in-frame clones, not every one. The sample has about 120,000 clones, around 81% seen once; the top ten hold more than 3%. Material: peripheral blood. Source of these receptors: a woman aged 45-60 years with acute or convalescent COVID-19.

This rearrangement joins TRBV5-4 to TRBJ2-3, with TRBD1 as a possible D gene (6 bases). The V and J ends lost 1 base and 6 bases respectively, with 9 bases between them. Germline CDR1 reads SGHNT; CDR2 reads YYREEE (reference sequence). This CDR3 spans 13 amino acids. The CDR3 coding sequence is TGTGCCAGCAGCTTGTACAGGGTGGATACGCAGTATTTT. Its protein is CASSLYRVDTQYF.

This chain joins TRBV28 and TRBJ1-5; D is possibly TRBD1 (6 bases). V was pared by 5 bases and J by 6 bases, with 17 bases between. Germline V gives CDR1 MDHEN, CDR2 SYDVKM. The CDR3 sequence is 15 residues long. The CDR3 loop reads CASSLGKGVGQPQHF. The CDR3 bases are TGTGCCAGCAGTCTCGGGAAGGGGGTGGGTCAGCCCCAGCATTTT.

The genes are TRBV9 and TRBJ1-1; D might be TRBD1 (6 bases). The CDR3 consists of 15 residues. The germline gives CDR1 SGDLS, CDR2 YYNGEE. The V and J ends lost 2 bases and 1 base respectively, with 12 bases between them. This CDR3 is CASSVGATGNTEAFF. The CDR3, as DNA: TGTGCCAGCAGCGTGGGGGCGACAGGGAACACTGAAGCTTTCTTT.

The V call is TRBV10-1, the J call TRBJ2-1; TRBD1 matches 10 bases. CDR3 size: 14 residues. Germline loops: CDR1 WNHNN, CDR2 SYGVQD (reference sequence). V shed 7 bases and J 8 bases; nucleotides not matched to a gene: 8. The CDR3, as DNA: TGCGCCAGCACCCCGGGACAGGGGTTTCATGAGCAGTTCTTC. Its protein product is CASTPGQGFHEQFF.

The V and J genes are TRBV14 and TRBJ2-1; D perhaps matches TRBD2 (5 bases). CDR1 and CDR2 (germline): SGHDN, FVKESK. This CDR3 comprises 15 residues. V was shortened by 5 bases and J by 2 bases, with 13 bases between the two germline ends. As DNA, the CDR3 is TGTGCCAGCAGCGGAAGCGGACCCGCCTACAATGAGCAGTTCTTC. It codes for CASSGSGPAYNEQFF. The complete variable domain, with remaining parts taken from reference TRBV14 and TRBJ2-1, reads EAGVTQFPSHSVIEKGQTVTLRCDPISGHDNLYWYRRVMGKEIKFLLHFVKESKQDESGMPNNRFLAERTGGTYSTLKVQPAELEDSGVYFCASSGSGPAYNEQFFGPGTRLTVL.

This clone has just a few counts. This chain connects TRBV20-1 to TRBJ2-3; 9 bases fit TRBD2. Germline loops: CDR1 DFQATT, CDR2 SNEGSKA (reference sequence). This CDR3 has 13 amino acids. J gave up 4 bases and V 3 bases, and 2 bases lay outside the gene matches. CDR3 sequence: CSASSGRADTQYF. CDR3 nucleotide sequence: TGCAGTGCTAGTAGCGGGAGAGCAGATACGCAGTATTTT.

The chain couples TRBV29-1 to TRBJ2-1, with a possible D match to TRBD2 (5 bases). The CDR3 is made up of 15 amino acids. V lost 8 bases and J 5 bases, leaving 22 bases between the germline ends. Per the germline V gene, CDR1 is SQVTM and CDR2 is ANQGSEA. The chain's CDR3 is CSIQPIVVGDNEQFF. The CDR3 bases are TGCAGCATTCAACCCATTGTGGTGGGAGACAATGAGCAGTTCTTC.

For the CDR3, the DNA is TGCGCCAGCAGCTTGGCCGGGCGAAAACAGGGGTACACTGAAGCTTTCTTT. Its protein product is CASSLAGRKQGYTEAFF. The chain combines TRBV5-1 with TRBJ1-1, with 7 nucleotides matching TRBD1. The V and J ends lost 0 bases and 3 bases, in that order; junction bases with no gene match: 11. The V gene's germline CDR1 is SGHRS and CDR2 YFSETQ. CDR3 length: 17 amino acids.

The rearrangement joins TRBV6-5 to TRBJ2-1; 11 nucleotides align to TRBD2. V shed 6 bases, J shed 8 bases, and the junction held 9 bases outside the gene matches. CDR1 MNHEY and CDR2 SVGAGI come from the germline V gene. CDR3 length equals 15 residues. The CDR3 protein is CASRLELAGVHEQFF. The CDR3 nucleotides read TGTGCCAGCAGACTTGAACTAGCGGGAGTCCATGAGCAGTTCTTC.

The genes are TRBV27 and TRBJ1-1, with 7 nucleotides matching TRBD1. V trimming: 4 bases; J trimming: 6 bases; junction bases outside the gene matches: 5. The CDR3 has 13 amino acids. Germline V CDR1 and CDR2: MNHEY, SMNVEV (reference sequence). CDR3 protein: CASSSTGHPEAFF. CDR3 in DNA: TGTGCCAGCAGTTCGACAGGGCACCCTGAAGCTTTCTTT.

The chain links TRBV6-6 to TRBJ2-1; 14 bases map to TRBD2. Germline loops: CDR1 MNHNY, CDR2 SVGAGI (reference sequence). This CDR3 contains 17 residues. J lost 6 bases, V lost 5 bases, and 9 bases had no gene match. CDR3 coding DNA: TGTGCCAGCAGTCCCCGGACTAGCGGGAGGTCGGGCAATGAGCAGTTCTTC. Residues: CASSPRTSGRSGNEQFF.

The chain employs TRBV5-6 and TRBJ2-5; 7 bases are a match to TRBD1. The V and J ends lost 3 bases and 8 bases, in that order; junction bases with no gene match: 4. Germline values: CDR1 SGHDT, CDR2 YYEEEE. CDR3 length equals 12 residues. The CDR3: CASSYRGDTQYF. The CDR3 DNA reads TGTGCCAGCAGCTACAGGGGAGACACCCAGTACTTC.

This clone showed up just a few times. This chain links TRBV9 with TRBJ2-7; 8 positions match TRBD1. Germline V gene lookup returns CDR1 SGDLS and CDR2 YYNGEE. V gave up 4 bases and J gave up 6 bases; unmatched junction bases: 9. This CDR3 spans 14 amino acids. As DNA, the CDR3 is TGTGCCAGCAGCAGGGCAGGGGGCTCGGGCGAGCAGTACTTC. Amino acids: CASSRAGGSGEQYF.

The CDR3 DNA reads as TGTGCCAGCTCACCAATCACTCCCACGACAACTAATGAAAAACTGTTTTTT. It is translated as CASSPITPTTTNEKLFF. The rearrangement links TRBV18 to TRBJ1-4, with unresolved D. This CDR3 spans 17 amino acids. With 2 bases removed from V and 0 bases from J, the gap between germline ends came to 13 bases. The germline V gene has CDR1 KGHSH and CDR2 LQKENI. The variable domain in full, completed from reference TRBV18 and TRBJ1-4, reads NAGVMQNPRHLVRRRGQEARLRCSPMKGHSHVYWYRQLPEEGLKFMVYLQKENIIDESGMPKERFSAEFPKEGPSILRIQQVVRGDSAAYFCASSPITPTTTNEKLFFGSGTQLSVL.

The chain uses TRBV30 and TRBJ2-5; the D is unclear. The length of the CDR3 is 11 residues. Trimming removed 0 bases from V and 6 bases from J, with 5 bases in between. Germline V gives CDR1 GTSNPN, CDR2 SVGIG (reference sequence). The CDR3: CAWSVLKTQYF. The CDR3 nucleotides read TGTGCCTGGAGTGTATTAAAGACCCAGTACTTC.

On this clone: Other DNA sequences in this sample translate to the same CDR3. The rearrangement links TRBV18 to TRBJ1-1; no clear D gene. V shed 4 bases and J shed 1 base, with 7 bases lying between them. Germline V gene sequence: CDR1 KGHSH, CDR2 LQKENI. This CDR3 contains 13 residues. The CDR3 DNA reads TGTGCCAGCTCACTCGGGGAGAACACTGAAGCTTTCTTT. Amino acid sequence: CASSLGENTEAFF.

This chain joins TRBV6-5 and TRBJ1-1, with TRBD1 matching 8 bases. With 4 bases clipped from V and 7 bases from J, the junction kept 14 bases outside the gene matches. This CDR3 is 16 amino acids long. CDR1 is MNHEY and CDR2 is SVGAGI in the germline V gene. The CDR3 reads CASSSRTGWVPSEAFF. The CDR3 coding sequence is TGTGCCAGCAGTTCTCGGACAGGGTGGGTTCCCAGTGAAGCTTTCTTT.

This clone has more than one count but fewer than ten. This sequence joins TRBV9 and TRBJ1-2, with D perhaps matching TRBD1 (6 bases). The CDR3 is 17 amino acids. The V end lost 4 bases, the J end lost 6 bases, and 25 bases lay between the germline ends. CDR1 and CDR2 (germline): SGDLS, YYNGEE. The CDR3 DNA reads TGTGCCAGCAGCTCCCGAGGGGGGGAGAGGCAGCTCCATGGCTACACCTTC. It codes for CASSSRGGERQLHGYTF.

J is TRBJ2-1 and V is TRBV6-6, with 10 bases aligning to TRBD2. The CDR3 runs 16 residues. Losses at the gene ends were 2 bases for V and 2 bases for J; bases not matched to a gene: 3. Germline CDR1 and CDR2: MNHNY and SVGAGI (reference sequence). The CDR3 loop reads CASSYRSGGAYNEQFF. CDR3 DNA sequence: TGTGCCAGCAGTTACAGGAGCGGGGGGGCCTACAATGAGCAGTTCTTC.

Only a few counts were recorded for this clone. CDR3 sequence reads: CASSRLGGQETQYF. CDR3 DNA sequence: TGTGCCAGCAGCCGCCTAGGGGGCCAAGAGACCCAGTACTTC. This rearrangement joins TRBV3-1 (or the pseudogene TRBV3-2) to TRBJ2-5; perhaps TRBD1 as D (6 bases). Deletions cut 4 bases from V and 1 base from J, with 10 bases between. From germline, CDR1 is LGHDT and CDR2 YNNKEL (reference sequence). The CDR3 totals 14 residues.

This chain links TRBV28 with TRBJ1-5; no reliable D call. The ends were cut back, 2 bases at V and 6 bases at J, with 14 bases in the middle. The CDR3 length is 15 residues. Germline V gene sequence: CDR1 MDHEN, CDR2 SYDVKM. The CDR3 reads CASSLPHLLSQPQHF. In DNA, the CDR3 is TGTGCCAGCAGTTTACCCCATCTATTGAGTCAGCCCCAGCATTTT.

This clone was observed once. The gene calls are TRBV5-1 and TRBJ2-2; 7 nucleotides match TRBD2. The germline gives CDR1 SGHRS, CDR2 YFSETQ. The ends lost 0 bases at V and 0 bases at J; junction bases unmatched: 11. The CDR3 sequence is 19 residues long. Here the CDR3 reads CASSLGILRGSANTGELFF. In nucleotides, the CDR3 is TGCGCCAGCAGCTTGGGGATCTTGCGGGGGAGTGCGAACACCGGGGAGCTGTTTTTT. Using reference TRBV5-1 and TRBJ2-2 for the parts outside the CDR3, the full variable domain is KAGVTQTPRYLIKTRGQQVTLSCSPISGHRSVSWYQQTPGQGLQFLFEYFSETQRNKGNFPGRFSGRQFSNSRSEMNVSTLELGDSALYLCASSLGILRGSANTGELFFGEGSRLTVL.

CDR3 in amino acids: CASSLVGGPRNEQFF. CDR3 coding DNA: TGTGCCAGCAGCTTAGTGGGAGGGCCTCGGAATGAGCAGTTCTTC. The chain uses TRBV11-2 and TRBJ2-1; 7 nucleotides match TRBD2. The CDR3 totals 15 residues. V was clipped by 1 base and J by 7 bases; unmatched bases: 7. The V gene's germline CDR1 is SGHAT and CDR2 FQNNGV.

CDR3 coding DNA: TGTGCCAGCAGTGAAGCAGTGGGGGCGGATGGCTACACCTTC. Its translation is CASSEAVGADGYTF. The chain couples TRBV6-1 to TRBJ1-2, with D perhaps TRBD1 (6 bases). The CDR3 covers 14 residues. With 0 bases removed from V and 6 bases from J, the gap between germline ends came to 11 bases. In germline, CDR1 is MNHNS, CDR2 SASEGT.

The CDR3 loop is CASRLADEQFF. CDR3 coding DNA: TGTGCCAGCAGACTAGCCGATGAGCAGTTCTTC. The gene calls are TRBV7-9 and TRBJ2-1; perhaps TRBD2 as D (6 bases). Per germline, CDR1 SEHNR and CDR2 FQNEAQ (reference sequence). The CDR3 has 11 residues. Trimming pared 6 bases from V and 8 bases from J, leaving 8 bases between.

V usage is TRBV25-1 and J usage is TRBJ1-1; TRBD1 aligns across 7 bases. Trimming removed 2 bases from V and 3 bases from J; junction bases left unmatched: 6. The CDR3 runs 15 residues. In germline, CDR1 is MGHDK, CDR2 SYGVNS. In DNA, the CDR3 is TGTGCCAGCAGTGAACAGGGGGGCGCGTACACTGAAGCTTTCTTT. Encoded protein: CASSEQGGAYTEAFF.

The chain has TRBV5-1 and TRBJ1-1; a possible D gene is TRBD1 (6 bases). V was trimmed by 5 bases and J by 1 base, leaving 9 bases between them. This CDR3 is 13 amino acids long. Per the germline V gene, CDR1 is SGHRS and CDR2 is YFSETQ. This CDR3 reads CASRAGENTEAFF. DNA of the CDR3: TGCGCCAGCAGAGCAGGGGAGAACACTGAAGCTTTCTTT.

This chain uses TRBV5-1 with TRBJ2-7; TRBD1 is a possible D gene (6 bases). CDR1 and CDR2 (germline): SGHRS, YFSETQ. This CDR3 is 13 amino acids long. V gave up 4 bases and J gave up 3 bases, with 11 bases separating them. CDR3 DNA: TGCGCCAGCAGCACCGGGACAAACTACGAGCAGTACTTC. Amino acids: CASSTGTNYEQYF.

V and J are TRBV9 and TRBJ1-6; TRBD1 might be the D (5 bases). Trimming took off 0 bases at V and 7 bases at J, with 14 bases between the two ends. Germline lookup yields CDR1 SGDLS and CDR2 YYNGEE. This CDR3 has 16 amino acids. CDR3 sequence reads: CASSVGDGGSNSPLHF. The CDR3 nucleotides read TGTGCCAGCAGCGTAGGGGACGGGGGTTCCAATTCACCCCTCCACTTT. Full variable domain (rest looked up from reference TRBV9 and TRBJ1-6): DSGVTQTPKHLITATGQRVTLRCSPRSGDLSVYWYQQSLDQGLQFLIQYYNGEERAKGNILERFSAQQFPDLHSELNLSSLELGDSALYFCASSVGDGGSNSPLHFGNGTRLTVT.

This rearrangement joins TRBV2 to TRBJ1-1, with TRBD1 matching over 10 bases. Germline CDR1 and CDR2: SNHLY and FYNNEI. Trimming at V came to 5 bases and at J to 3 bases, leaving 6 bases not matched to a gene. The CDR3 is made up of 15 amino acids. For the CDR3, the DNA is TGTGCCAGCAGTCGGGACAGGGGATTGGACACTGAAGCTTTCTTT. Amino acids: CASSRDRGLDTEAFF.

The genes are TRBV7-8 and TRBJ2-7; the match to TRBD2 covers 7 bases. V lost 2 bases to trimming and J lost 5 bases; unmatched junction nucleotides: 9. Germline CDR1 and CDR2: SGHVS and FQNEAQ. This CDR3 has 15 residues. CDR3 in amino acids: CASSLMFAGENEQYF. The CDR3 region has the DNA TGTGCCAGCAGCTTAATGTTTGCGGGAGAGAACGAGCAGTACTTC.